This T cell receptor (beta chain) was sequenced for a study of breast tumors, draining lymph nodes, adjacent tissues. From germline, CDR1 is DFQATT and CDR2 SNEGSKA (reference sequence). With 3 bases removed from V and 1 base from J, the gap between germline ends came to 7 bases. CDR3 length equals 12 residues. The study, taken as a whole, reports: The data were judged consistent with most tumor T cells coming from lymph node and expanding in tumor.

There are many counts of this clonotype. What it binds is unknown. TCRdb re-analysed the multiplex PCR reads in MiXCR, keeping a single row per CDR3 protein. The table has about 53,000 distinct CDR3 sequences, over 40% seen once; the top ten hold roughly 10%. Specimen: breast tumor tissue. The sequence was collected from a female donor with breast cancer. Some clones in this sample may be carry-over from other donors' samples. This sequence joins TRBV20-1 and TRBJ2-7; D not resolved. This CDR3 is CSASGPSYEQYF. Here the CDR3 DNA reads TGCAGTGCTAGCGGACCTTCCTACGAGCAGTACTTC.